The sequence of this TCR beta chain was determined in a study of control samples from healthy donors and cancer patients (TCRdb year 2020). The library was made by the immunoSEQ multiplex PCR assay. Sourced from immuneACCESS, this table was stored by TCRdb with only in-frame sequences that have V and J called. A share of the clones is absent; for the studies checked, an unresolved V gene accounts for under half, and the remainder has no known explanation. The sample table shows 170,000 or so clones, and approximately 91% are seen once. Of the sample, 2% is held by the ten largest clones. The CDR3, from cysteine to phenylalanine, totals 14 residues. Only CDR3 DNA remains: 42 bases, in frame from the first base. V and J are trimmed by 4 bases and 1 base, and the gene matches miss 2 bases of the junction. Sequences KGHSH (CDR1) and LQKENI (CDR2) are obtained from the germline V gene. On this clone: Its antigen specificity is not known. Base qualities are not recorded, but no much larger clone differs from it by a single base.

Sequencing was performed on blood. The V and J segments used are TRBV18 and TRBJ2-5; TRBD1 matches 8 bases in the middle. This sequence originates from a woman between 35 and 50 years old in good health. In nucleotides, the sequence is TGTGCCAGCTCACGAGACAGGGGCCAAGAGACCCAGTACTTC. The encoded protein is CASSRDRGQETQYF.